This T cell receptor (beta chain) was captured in a study of T-cell memory formation after mild COVID-19. Study details: For the most part, TCR clusters were specific to one donor.

On this clonotype: Its antigen is still unknown.

CDR1 and CDR2 (germline): SGHKS, YYEKEE (reference sequence). V gave up 3 bases and J gave up 6 bases, with 16 bases separating them. The CDR3 has 14 amino acids. Study-wide findings and caveats: Some responding clones appeared in pre-infection memory, suggesting cross-reactive memory joined. The CD4+ clones that contracted clustered mainly within CM and EM, and the CD8+ clones concentrated in EMRA.

It was 5'RACE with constant-segment primers that produced the TCR alpha and TCR beta cDNA libraries, which carried sample barcodes and UMIs. TCRdb recomputed calls from the 5' RACE reads with MiXCR, one row per CDR3 protein. In the table there are about 430,000 distinct CDR3 sequences, approximately 25% of which are singletons. The source of this sequence is an adult woman who had mild COVID-19 (a few samples of this study predate the infection). Cell type and time point are not known. The sample was PBMCs or a T cell subset sorted from them (not recorded which). This sequence joins TRBV5-5 and TRBJ2-7; weak D call: TRBD1 (5 bases). CDR3 loop: CASSSAGLQGEQYF. The CDR3 nucleotides read TGTGCCAGCAGCTCCGCCGGTCTGCAGGGCGAGCAGTACTTC.